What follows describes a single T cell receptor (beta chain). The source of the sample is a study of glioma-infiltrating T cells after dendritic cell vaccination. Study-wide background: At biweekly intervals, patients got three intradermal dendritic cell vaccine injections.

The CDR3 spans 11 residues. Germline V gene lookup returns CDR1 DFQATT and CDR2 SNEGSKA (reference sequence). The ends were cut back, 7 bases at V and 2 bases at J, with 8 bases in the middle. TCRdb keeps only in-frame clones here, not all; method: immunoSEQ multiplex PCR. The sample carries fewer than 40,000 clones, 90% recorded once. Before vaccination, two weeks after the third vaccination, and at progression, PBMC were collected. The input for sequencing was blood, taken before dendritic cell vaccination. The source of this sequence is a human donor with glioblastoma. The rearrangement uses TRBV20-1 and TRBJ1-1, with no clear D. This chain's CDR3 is CSGALNTEAFF. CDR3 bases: TGCAGTGGGGCTCTAAACACTGAAGCTTTCTTT.